This T cell receptor (beta chain) was documented in a study of cytomegalovirus exposure and HLA in healthy donors. The J segment lost 0 bases and the V segment lost 0 bases, leaving 6 bases of the junction unmatched. CDR1 is SGDLS, CDR2 YYNGEE, per germline. CDR3 length: 16 residues. The PCR used 60 Vbeta and 13 Jbeta primers. The repertoire was sequenced with immunoSEQ multiplex PCR; TCRdb's copy has only in-frame clones and lacks some. The listing records about 200,000 clones. The genes are TRBV9 and TRBJ2-7; 7 bases map to TRBD2. Sequenced sample: PBMCs. The receptor was derived from a girl aged 2 to 10 in good health and CMV-seropositive. The CDR3 loop reads CASSVGGGGLSYEQYF. CDR3 nucleotides: TGTGCCAGCAGCGTAGGGGGGGGAGGCCTCTCCTACGAGCAGTACTTC.